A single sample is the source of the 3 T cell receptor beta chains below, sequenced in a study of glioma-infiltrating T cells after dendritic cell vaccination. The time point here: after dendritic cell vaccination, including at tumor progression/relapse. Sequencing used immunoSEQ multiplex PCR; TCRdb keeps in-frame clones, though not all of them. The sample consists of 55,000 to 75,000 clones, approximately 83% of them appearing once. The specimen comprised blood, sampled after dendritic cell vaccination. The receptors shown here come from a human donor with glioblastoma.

The CDR3 region is CASSLARDSGIYGYTF. The CDR3 DNA sequence: TGTGCCAGCAGCTTAGCCCGGGACAGTGGAATATATGGCTACACCTTC. This chain uses TRBV7-2 with TRBJ1-2, with TRBD1 matching over 7 bases. This CDR3 has 16 amino acids. Germline CDR1 SGHTA, CDR2 FQGNSA. J lost 5 bases, V lost 0 bases, and 9 bases had no gene match.

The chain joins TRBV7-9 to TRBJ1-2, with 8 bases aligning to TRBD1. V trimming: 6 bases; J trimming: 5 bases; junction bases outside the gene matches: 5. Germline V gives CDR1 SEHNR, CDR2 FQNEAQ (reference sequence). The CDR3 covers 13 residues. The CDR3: CASRPGQGYGYTF. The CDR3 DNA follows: TGTGCCAGCAGGCCAGGACAGGGATATGGCTACACCTTC.

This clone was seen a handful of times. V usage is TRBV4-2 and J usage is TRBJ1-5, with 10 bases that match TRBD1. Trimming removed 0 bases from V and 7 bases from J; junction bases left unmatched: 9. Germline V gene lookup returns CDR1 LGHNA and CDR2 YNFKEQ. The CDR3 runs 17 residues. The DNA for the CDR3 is TGTGCCAGCAGCCAAGACCCCCAGACAGGGGGCGGCCAGCCCCAGCATTTT. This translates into CASSQDPQTGGGQPQHF.